This T cell receptor beta chain is drawn from a study of blood T cell repertoires in COVID-19. As for the study in general: Whether acute or convalescent, the COVID-19 samples came from the United States, Italy and Spain. Sample material is recorded as cDNA or gDNA derived from T cells, B-cell-depleted T cells, or PBMCs.

V trimming: 2 bases; J trimming: 1 base; junction bases outside the gene matches: 0. This CDR3 contains 14 residues. Germline CDR1 WNHNN, CDR2 SYGVQD (reference sequence). This clone was counted only a few times. Per the original data handling: Amplification of reference gene primers was used by the study to estimate nucleated cell counts. Clones were read by immunoSEQ multiplex PCR, and TCRdb kept only the in-frame ones, dropping some. For V, J and clone size, that table is used; D and trimming come from the DNA. Among about 230,000 clones listed, around four fifths were seen once. The specimen sequenced was peripheral blood. This receptor was taken from a woman of 80 years or more with active or convalescent COVID-19. The rearrangement links TRBV10-1 to TRBJ1-1; TRBD1 matches at 8 bases. The CDR3 region is CASSEGTGNTEAFF. Here the CDR3 DNA reads TGCGCCAGCAGTGAGGGGACAGGGAACACTGAAGCTTTCTTT.